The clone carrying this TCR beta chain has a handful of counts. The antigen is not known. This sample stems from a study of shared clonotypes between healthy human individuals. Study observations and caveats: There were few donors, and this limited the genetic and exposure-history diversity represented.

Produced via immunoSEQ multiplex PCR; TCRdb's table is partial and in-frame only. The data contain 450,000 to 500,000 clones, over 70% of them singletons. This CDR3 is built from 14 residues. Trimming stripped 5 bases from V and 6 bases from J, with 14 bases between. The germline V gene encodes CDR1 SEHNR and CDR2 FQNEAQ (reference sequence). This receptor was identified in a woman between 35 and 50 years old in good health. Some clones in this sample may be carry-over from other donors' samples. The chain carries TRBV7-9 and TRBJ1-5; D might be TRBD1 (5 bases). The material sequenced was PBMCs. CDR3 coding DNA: TGTGCCAGCAGCGGGAGAGGGGTTCGTCAGCCCCAGCATTTT. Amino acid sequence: CASSGRGVRQPQHF.